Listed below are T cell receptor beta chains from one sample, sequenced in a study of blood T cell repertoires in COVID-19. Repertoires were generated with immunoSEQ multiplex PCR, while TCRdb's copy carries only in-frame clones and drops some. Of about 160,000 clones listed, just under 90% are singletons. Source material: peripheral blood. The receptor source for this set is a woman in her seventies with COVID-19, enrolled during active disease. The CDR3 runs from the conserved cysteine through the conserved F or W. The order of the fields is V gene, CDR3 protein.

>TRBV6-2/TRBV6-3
CASSIAGGPSDTQYF
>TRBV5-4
CASGLAGVSTDTQYF
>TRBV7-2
CASSLFHRNVNSPLHF
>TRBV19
CASSSRETGGSTDTQYF
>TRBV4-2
CASSQDRAGELANEKLFF
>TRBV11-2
CASSSQGGSNQPQHF
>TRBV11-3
CASSILGNTEAFF
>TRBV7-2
CASSLVGGQNNSPLHF
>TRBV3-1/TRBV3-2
CASSRGAGGRSQETQYF
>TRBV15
CATSRKKQGAGNTIYF
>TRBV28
CANGPFRGPQHF
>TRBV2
CASSRQGTDTQYF
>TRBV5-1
CASSLEQAVGETQYF
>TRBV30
CAWSRDTGELFF
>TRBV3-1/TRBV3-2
CASSQADYEQFF
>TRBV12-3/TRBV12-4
CASRRGTETQYF
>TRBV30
CAWSLAPGFTEAFF
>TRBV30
CAGHYGYTF
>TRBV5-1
CASSLPGLGGVNEQFF
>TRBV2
CASRRQGSYEQYF
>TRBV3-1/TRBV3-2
CASSLRDSGNTIYF
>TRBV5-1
CASSLWTSTGTDTQYF
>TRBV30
CAWSGQGGHGYTF
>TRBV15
CATSRTSTGEDGYTF
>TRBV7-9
CASSLPTSGGAGTQYF
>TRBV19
CASSLSAGGSYEQYF
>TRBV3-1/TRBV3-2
CASSQGGGTQYF
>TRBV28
CASSFVGLAGGVTYNEQFF
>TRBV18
CASSLTTASNQPQHF
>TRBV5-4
CASSLDSQPQHF
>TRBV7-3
CASSPVTGELFF
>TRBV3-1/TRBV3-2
CASSGQATEAFF
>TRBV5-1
CASSWLTGAQETQYF
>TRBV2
CASRVRGGGYNSPLHF
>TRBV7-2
CASSTRQGFSYGYTF
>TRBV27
CASSLSGGLGNTIYF
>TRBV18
CASSPLSGGVYEQYF
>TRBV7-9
CASSLVVNTEAFF
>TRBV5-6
CASSRRGYNSPLHF
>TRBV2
CASSEWGGSVENSPLHF
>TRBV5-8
CASSKGLAILEQFF
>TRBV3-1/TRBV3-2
CASSPMGGNTEAFF
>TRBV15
CATSRTGQVGSYEQYF